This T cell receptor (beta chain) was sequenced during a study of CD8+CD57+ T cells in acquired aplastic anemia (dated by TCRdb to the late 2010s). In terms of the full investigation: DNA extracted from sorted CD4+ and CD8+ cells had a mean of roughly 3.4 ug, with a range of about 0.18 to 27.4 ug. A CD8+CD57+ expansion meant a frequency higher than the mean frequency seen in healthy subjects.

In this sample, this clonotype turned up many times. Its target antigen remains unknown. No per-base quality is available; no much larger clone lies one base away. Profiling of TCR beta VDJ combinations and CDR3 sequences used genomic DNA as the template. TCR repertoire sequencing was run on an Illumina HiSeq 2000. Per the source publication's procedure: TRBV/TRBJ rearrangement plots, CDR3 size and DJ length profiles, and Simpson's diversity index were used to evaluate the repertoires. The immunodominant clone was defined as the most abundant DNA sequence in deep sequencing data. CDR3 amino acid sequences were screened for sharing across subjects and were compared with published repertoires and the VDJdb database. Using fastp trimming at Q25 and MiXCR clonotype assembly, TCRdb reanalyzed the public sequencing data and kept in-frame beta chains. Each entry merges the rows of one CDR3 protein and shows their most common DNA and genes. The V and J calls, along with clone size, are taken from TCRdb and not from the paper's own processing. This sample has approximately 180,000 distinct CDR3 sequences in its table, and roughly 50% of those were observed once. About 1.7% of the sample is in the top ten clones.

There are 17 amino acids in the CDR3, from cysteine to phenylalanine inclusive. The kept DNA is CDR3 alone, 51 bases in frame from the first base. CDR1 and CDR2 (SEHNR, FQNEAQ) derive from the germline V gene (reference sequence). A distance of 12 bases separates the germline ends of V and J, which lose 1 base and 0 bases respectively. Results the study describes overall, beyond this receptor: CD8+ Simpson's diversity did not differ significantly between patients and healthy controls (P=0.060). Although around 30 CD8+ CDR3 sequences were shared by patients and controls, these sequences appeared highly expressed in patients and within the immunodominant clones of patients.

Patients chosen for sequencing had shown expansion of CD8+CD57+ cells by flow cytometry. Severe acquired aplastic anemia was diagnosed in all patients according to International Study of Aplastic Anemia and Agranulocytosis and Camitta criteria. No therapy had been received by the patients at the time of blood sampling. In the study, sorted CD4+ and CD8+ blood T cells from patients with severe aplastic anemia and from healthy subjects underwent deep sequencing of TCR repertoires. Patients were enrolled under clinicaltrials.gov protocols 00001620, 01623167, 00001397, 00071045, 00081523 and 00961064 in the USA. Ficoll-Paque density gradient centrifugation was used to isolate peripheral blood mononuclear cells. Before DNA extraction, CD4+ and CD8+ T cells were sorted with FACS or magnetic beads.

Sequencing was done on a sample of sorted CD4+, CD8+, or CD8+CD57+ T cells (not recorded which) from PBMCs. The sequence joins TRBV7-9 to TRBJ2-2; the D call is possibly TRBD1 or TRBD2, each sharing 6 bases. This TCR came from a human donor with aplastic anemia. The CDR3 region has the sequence CASSLVGGRSNTGELFF. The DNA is TGTGCCAGCAGCTTAGTTGGGGGGCGGTCGAACACCGGGGAGCTGTTTTTT.